Below, 19 T cell receptor beta chains from the same sample are listed, as sequenced in a study of blood T cell repertoires in COVID-19. The data were produced by immunoSEQ multiplex PCR, yet TCRdb's version contains in-frame clones alone and is incomplete. The sample yields fewer than 300,000 clones, 85% to 90% seen once. The specimen sequenced was peripheral blood. All receptors come from a man aged 50-60 years with COVID-19, enrolled during active disease.

This chain joins TRBV29-1 and TRBJ1-3; D unclear. Trimming took 6 bases from V and 0 from J, leaving 15 bases between them. This CDR3 contains 15 residues. Germline values: CDR1 SQVTM, CDR2 ANQGSEA. The CDR3 here is CSVKHRDISGNTIYF. The DNA for the CDR3 is TGCAGCGTAAAGCATCGGGATATCTCTGGAAACACCATATATTTT.

V and J are TRBV19 and TRBJ1-1; 9 nucleotides align to TRBD1. V lost 8 bases, J lost 4 bases, and 11 bases stayed unmatched. CDR3 length equals 15 residues. Germline-derived CDR1 and CDR2 are LNHDA and SQIVND (reference sequence). In DNA form, the CDR3 reads TGTGCCAGTCGAGATAAACAGGGGGCTGCCACTGAAGCTTTCTTT. Its protein is CASRDKQGAATEAFF.

The rearrangement links TRBV6-5 to TRBJ1-4, with unresolved D. The CDR3 loop spans 14 amino acids. Trimming left V 10 bases short and J 0 bases short, with 12 bases between. Germline V gene sequence: CDR1 MNHEY, CDR2 SVGAGI. The CDR3 is CATKNSATNEKLFF. CDR3 sequence (DNA): TGTGCCACCAAGAACAGTGCAACTAATGAAAAACTGTTTTTT.

V and J are TRBV5-4 and TRBJ2-7; maybe TRBD1 (6 bases). Germline V gene data show CDR1 as SGHNT and CDR2 as YYREEE (reference sequence). V dropped 4 bases and J dropped 0 bases, with 14 bases sitting between them. The CDR3 is 15 residues long. In DNA form, the CDR3 reads TGTGCCAGCAGCGACCCAGGGGTCAGCTCCTACGAGCAGTACTTC. The encoded protein is CASSDPGVSSYEQYF.

This chain connects TRBV5-1 to TRBJ1-1; 8 positions agree with TRBD1. The CDR3 length is 14 residues. The V gene end was trimmed by 4 bases and the J gene end by 3 bases; junction bases not matched to a gene: 5. CDR1 and CDR2 from the germline V gene are SGHRS and YFSETQ. The DNA of the CDR3 is TGCGCCAGCAGCACAGGGACAGGAGACACTGAAGCTTTCTTT. It encodes CASSTGTGDTEAFF.

The V and J genes are TRBV5-4 and TRBJ2-3, with D perhaps TRBD2 (6 bases). V lost 3 bases, J lost 2 bases, and 13 bases lay in between. The CDR3 consists of 15 residues. Germline lookup yields CDR1 SGHNT and CDR2 YYREEE (reference sequence). CDR3 region: CASSSGLDYTDTQYF. CDR3 sequence (DNA): TGTGCCAGCAGCTCGGGACTGGACTACACAGATACGCAGTATTTT.

In its sample, this clone was seen once. V and J are TRBV2 and TRBJ2-3; D is undetermined. This CDR3 has 15 amino acids. V was pared by 6 bases and J by 1 base, with 14 bases between. Per the germline V gene, CDR1 is SNHLY and CDR2 is FYNNEI. DNA for the CDR3: TGTGCCAGCAGCGTTGGGCTAACCGGCACAGATACGCAGTATTTT. Translating gives CASSVGLTGTDTQYF. The full variable domain, in which reference TRBV2 and TRBJ2-3 provide the parts outside the CDR3, is EPEVTQTPSHQVTQMGQEVILRCVPISNHLYFYWYRQILGQKVEFLVSFYNNEISEKSEIFDDQFSVERPDGSNFTLKIRSTKLEDSAMYFCASSVGLTGTDTQYFGPGTRLTVL.

The V call is TRBV2, the J call TRBJ2-7, with 13 bases matching TRBD2. V trimming: 6 bases; J trimming: 4 bases; junction bases outside the gene matches: 6. The germline CDR1 and CDR2 sequences are SNHLY and FYNNEI. This CDR3 spans 15 amino acids. The DNA of the CDR3 is TGTGCCAGCAGCGAACTAGCGGGAGGGAAATACGAGCAGTACTTC. This sequence encodes CASSELAGGKYEQYF.

A few counts support this clone. The chain recombines TRBV7-3 with TRBJ2-2; D call uncertain. The V gene lost 3 bases and the J gene lost 6 bases, with 11 bases spanning the gap. The length of the CDR3 is 14 residues. The germline gives CDR1 SGHTA, CDR2 FQGTGA. The CDR3 coding sequence is TGTGCCAGCAGCTTGTGGGCCCAGGCCGGGGAGCTGTTTTTT. Encoded protein: CASSLWAQAGELFF.

The genes are TRBV5-1 and TRBJ2-7; perhaps TRBD2 as D (5 bases). The CDR3 sequence is 14 residues long. Trimming left V 0 bases short and J 2 bases short, with 9 bases between. The V gene's germline CDR1 is SGHRS and CDR2 YFSETQ. In DNA form, the CDR3 reads TGCGCCAGCAGCTTGGTAGTTAGCGCCTACGAGCAGTACTTC. It codes for CASSLVVSAYEQYF.

Concerning this clone: Different DNA sequences within this sample yield the same CDR3. This CDR3 reads CASSSSDTEAFF. CDR3 nucleotide sequence: TGTGCCAGCAGTAGCTCCGACACTGAAGCTTTCTTT. J is TRBJ1-1 and V is TRBV6-5, with unresolved D. From germline, CDR1 is MNHEY and CDR2 SVGAGI. Between the trimmed V and J ends, which lost 5 bases and 3 bases, there was a span of 7 bases. The length of the CDR3 is 12 residues.

Details on this clone: A read error may explain this, as a much larger clone is one base away. The V gene is TRBV14, the J gene TRBJ1-3, with D unclear. The CDR3 is made up of 14 amino acids. The germline CDR1 and CDR2 sequences are SGHDN and FVKESK. With 0 bases removed from V and 0 bases from J, the gap between germline ends came to 3 bases. CDR3 in amino acids: CASSQDNSGNTIYF. The CDR3 DNA reads TGTGCCAGCAGCCAAGACAACTCTGGAAACACCATATATTTT.

The chain employs TRBV9 and TRBJ1-2, with 10 bases identical to TRBD1. The CDR3 runs 14 residues. Germline CDR1 and CDR2: SGDLS and YYNGEE. After removal of 3 bases from V and 9 bases from J, the junction contained 8 bases not matched to a gene. CDR3 residues: CASSGGTGVLSYTF. The CDR3 coding sequence is TGTGCCAGCAGCGGGGGGACAGGGGTGTTGAGCTACACCTTC.

The rearrangement joins TRBV6-5 to TRBJ1-5; 7 bases agree with TRBD1. Germline V CDR1 and CDR2: MNHEY, SVGAGI. The CDR3 runs to 11 residues. The DNA for the CDR3 is TGTGCAGGGGGCTCTTTAGGGCCCCAGCATTTT. Its translation: CAGGSLGPQHF.

This clone occurred once. In DNA form, the CDR3 reads TGTGCCTGGAATACAGGGGGGGCAGAGACCCAGTACTTC. This codes for CAWNTGGAETQYF. This chain links TRBV30 with TRBJ2-5; TRBD1 is a possible D gene (8 bases). This CDR3 spans 13 amino acids. Germline CDR1 reads GTSNPN; CDR2 reads SVGIG (reference sequence). Trimming removed 4 bases from V and 4 bases from J, with 13 bases in between.

In its sample, this clone was seen a few times. V is TRBV24-1 and J is TRBJ1-5; TRBD1 might be the D (6 bases). This CDR3 spans 20 amino acids. V was cut by 1 base and J by 11 bases, with 32 bases left in between. Germline values: CDR1 KGHDR, CDR2 SFDVKD. The CDR3 DNA reads as TGTGCCACCAGTGATTTTAGGACAGAATTTCTGAAGAGGATGGGCCAGGCCCAGCATTTT. Amino acid sequence: CATSDFRTEFLKRMGQAQHF.

The chain carries TRBV5-1 and TRBJ2-7; D is possibly TRBD1 (6 bases). This CDR3 region has 15 residues. With 4 bases removed from V and 6 bases from J, the gap between germline ends came to 20 bases. Germline-derived CDR1 and CDR2 are SGHRS and YFSETQ. CDR3 nucleotide sequence: TGCGCCAGCAGCCCCGGGACACCTCTGCGGGCCGAGCAGTACTTC. It codes for CASSPGTPLRAEQYF.

The rearrangement links TRBV24-1 to TRBJ2-5; possibly TRBD1 for D (6 bases). There are 15 residues in the CDR3. Per the germline V gene, CDR1 is KGHDR and CDR2 is SFDVKD. V was clipped by 5 bases and J by 5 bases, with 17 bases between them. The CDR3 nucleotides are TGTGCCACCAGTGGTCCACAGGGTCGGCGGGAGACCCAGTACTTC. Protein product: CATSGPQGRRETQYF.

This clone was detected ten times or more. This chain uses TRBV5-4 with TRBJ1-1; 7 nucleotides align to TRBD1. The germline gives CDR1 SGHNT, CDR2 YYREEE (reference sequence). After removal of 4 bases from V and 4 bases from J, the junction contained 4 bases not matched to a gene. The CDR3 contains 13 residues. Here the CDR3 reads CASSGGTVTEAFF. As DNA, the CDR3 is TGTGCCAGCAGCGGGGGGACAGTCACTGAAGCTTTCTTT.